Presented here are 23 T cell receptor beta chains from one specimen sequenced in a study of blood T cell repertoires in COVID-19. Repertoires were generated with immunoSEQ multiplex PCR, while TCRdb's copy carries only in-frame clones and drops some. The sample records about 76,000 clones, about 82% being singletons. Sequences were obtained from peripheral blood. These receptors were obtained from a man aged 45-65 years with COVID-19, enrolled during active disease.

The chain has TRBV4-3 and TRBJ2-1, with D possibly TRBD2 on 5 matching bases. Trimming pared 5 bases from V and 12 bases from J, leaving 17 bases between. This CDR3 is 13 amino acids long. CDR1 is LGHNA and CDR2 is YSLEER in the germline V gene. CDR3 coding DNA: TGCGCCAGCAGCTTCCGGGGTGGGCGGATGCAGTTCTTC. Its translation: CASSFRGGRMQFF.

The chain joins TRBV7-3 to TRBJ2-7; 8 bases are a match to TRBD1. CDR3 size: 13 residues. J lost 9 bases, V lost 5 bases, and 9 bases had no gene match. The germline gives CDR1 SGHTA, CDR2 FQGTGA. The chain's CDR3 is CASSTGQGSVQYF. DNA for the CDR3: TGTGCCAGCAGCACCGGACAGGGTTCGGTGCAGTACTTC.

The table lists this clone with a few counts. The genes are TRBV6-5 and TRBJ2-1, with 7 bases fitting TRBD2. V shed 3 bases, J shed 7 bases, and the junction held 9 bases outside the gene matches. CDR1 is MNHEY and CDR2 is SVGAGI in the germline V gene. The CDR3 has 15 residues. CDR3 region: CASSYVAGAGNEQFF. The CDR3 DNA follows: TGTGCCAGCAGTTATGTTGCGGGAGCCGGGAATGAGCAGTTCTTC.

The chain carries TRBV20-1 and TRBJ2-3, with 8 nucleotides matching TRBD2. Per the germline V gene, CDR1 is DFQATT and CDR2 is SNEGSKA (reference sequence). Germline trimming cut 3 bases from V and 3 bases from J; bases unmatched to any gene: 2. This CDR3 contains 13 residues. The CDR3 sequence is CSASLAGTDTQYF. In DNA form, the CDR3 reads TGCAGTGCTAGTTTAGCGGGAACAGATACGCAGTATTTT.

V and J are TRBV29-1 and TRBJ2-1; 14 bases map to TRBD2. The germline CDR1 and CDR2 sequences are SQVTM and ANQGSEA. V dropped 8 bases and J dropped 7; count of bases not matched to a gene: 4. The CDR3 is made up of 13 amino acids. CDR3 sequence: CSSGLAGGNEQFF. The CDR3 DNA sequence: TGCAGCTCAGGACTAGCGGGGGGAAATGAGCAGTTCTTC.

V is TRBV2 and J is TRBJ2-7; tentatively, D is TRBD2 (6 bases). The V gene lost 7 bases and the J gene lost 5 bases, with 18 bases spanning the gap. This CDR3 comprises 14 residues. Per germline, CDR1 SNHLY and CDR2 FYNNEI. DNA of the CDR3: TGTGCCAGCACCCTGGGGGAGGTTAGAAACGAGCAGTACTTC. Translation: CASTLGEVRNEQYF.

The gene calls are TRBV3-1 (or the pseudogene TRBV3-2) and TRBJ1-4; 7 bases fit TRBD1. V was clipped by 0 bases and J by 10 bases; unmatched bases: 5. The CDR3 has 14 amino acids. CDR1 and CDR2 (germline): LGHDT, YNNKEL (reference sequence). The CDR3 DNA follows: TGTGCCAGCAGCCAAGACGACAGGGCCCTAAAACTGTTTTTT. Its translation: CASSQDDRALKLFF.

This CDR3 is CASSFGDSGGYTF. The CDR3 region has the DNA TGTGCCAGCAGCTTTGGGGATTCAGGGGGCTACACCTTC. The chain joins TRBV7-3 to TRBJ1-2; maybe TRBD1 (5 bases). This CDR3 has 13 amino acids. The V end lost 3 bases, the J end lost 8 bases, and 13 bases lay between the germline ends. The germline V gene has CDR1 SGHTA and CDR2 FQGTGA.

The rearrangement links TRBV27 to TRBJ1-5, with 7 bases fitting TRBD1. Germline V CDR1 and CDR2: MNHEY, SMNVEV (reference sequence). The CDR3 is 16 amino acids. V was clipped by 6 bases and J by 9 bases; unmatched bases: 17. The CDR3 loop is CASSSGPGQQLMPQHF. CDR3 nucleotides: TGTGCCAGCAGCAGCGGACCGGGACAGCAGCTGATGCCCCAGCATTTT.

The chain links TRBV5-1 to TRBJ1-4; D not resolved. Trimming took off 4 bases at V and 1 base at J, with 14 bases between the two ends. CDR1 and CDR2 from the germline V gene are SGHRS and YFSETQ. The CDR3 sequence is 16 residues long. The DNA for the CDR3 is TGCGCCAGCAGCCCTGGCCCCGGGGTAACTAATGAAAAACTGTTTTTT. It codes for CASSPGPGVTNEKLFF.

V usage is TRBV9 and J usage is TRBJ2-5; possible D gene TRBD1, 6 bases. Germline CDR1 reads SGDLS; CDR2 reads YYNGEE. V was cut by 1 base and J by 1 base, with 8 bases left in between. The CDR3 extends over 14 amino acids. The CDR3 nucleotides read TGTGCCAGCAGCGTACCGGACAGCCAAGAGACCCAGTACTTC. This sequence encodes CASSVPDSQETQYF.

The chain uses TRBV12-3 or TRBV12-4 and TRBJ2-7; the match to TRBD2 covers 8 bases. The CDR3 covers 13 residues. With V trimmed by 5 bases and J by 5 bases, 5 bases remained unmatched. The CDR3 region is CASSDSGGDEQYF. The DNA of the CDR3 is TGTGCCAGCAGTGATTCGGGGGGGGACGAGCAGTACTTC.

This chain joins TRBV9 and TRBJ1-5, with a weak D call TRBD1 (5 bases). The germline CDR1 and CDR2 sequences are SGDLS and YYNGEE. CDR3 length: 15 amino acids. Trimming took off 3 bases at V and 0 bases at J, with 10 bases between the two ends. The CDR3 loop reads CASSATEYSNQPQHF. DNA for the CDR3: TGTGCCAGCAGCGCGACAGAATATAGCAATCAGCCCCAGCATTTT. The whole variable domain, remainder taken from reference TRBV9 and TRBJ1-5, is DSGVTQTPKHLITATGQRVTLRCSPRSGDLSVYWYQQSLDQGLQFLIQYYNGEERAKGNILERFSAQQFPDLHSELNLSSLELGDSALYFCASSATEYSNQPQHFGDGTRLSIL.

V is TRBV18 and J is TRBJ2-7, with TRBD1 matching 7 bases. The CDR3 runs to 16 residues. The ends lost 3 bases at V and 7 bases at J; junction bases unmatched: 15. Germline values: CDR1 KGHSH, CDR2 LQKENI. The CDR3 sequence is CASSPPLGQVNLEQYF. DNA for the CDR3: TGTGCCAGCTCACCCCCTCTTGGACAGGTAAACTTAGAGCAGTACTTC. The full variable domain, rest sourced from reference TRBV18 and TRBJ2-7, is NAGVMQNPRHLVRRRGQEARLRCSPMKGHSHVYWYRQLPEEGLKFMVYLQKENIIDESGMPKERFSAEFPKEGPSILRIQQVVRGDSAAYFCASSPPLGQVNLEQYFGPGTRLTVT.

The V gene is TRBV30, the J gene TRBJ2-5, with D perhaps matching TRBD2 (6 bases). CDR3 length equals 15 residues. V lost 0 bases and J lost 5, with 16 bases in between. Looked up from germline, CDR1 is GTSNPN and CDR2 is SVGIG (reference sequence). Here the CDR3 reads CAWSVQAGRRETQYF. The CDR3 DNA reads as TGTGCCTGGAGTGTACAGGCAGGGAGGCGCGAGACCCAGTACTTC.

DNA for the CDR3: TGTGCCAGCAGCCCCCCGGGGGGTTCTGGGGCCAACGTCCTGACTTTC. Protein product: CASSPPGGSGANVLTF. The chain has TRBV7-3 and TRBJ2-6; 7 bases map to TRBD2. CDR1 and CDR2 from the germline V gene are SGHTA and FQGTGA. J gave up 1 base and V 5 bases, and 5 bases lay outside the gene matches. CDR3 length equals 16 residues.

This rearrangement joins TRBV4-3 to TRBJ2-1; 8 bases fit TRBD2. The V segment lost 0 bases and the J segment 6 bases; nucleotides outside the gene matches: 7. Germline V gene lookup returns CDR1 LGHNA and CDR2 YSLEER. The CDR3 has 16 amino acids. CDR3: CASSQDGLAGFNEQFF. DNA for the CDR3: TGCGCCAGCAGCCAAGATGGGTTAGCGGGATTCAATGAGCAGTTCTTC.

The chain uses TRBV19 and TRBJ2-1, with D hard to call. V lost 4 bases, J lost 5 bases, and 15 bases lay in between. This CDR3 spans 15 amino acids. Germline V gene sequence: CDR1 LNHDA, CDR2 SQIVND (reference sequence). The chain's CDR3 is CASSKTQSYDNEQFF. The CDR3, as DNA: TGTGCCAGTAGTAAAACGCAAAGCTATGACAATGAGCAGTTCTTC.

The rearrangement uses TRBV6-5 and TRBJ2-6, with D possibly matching TRBD1 (5 bases). The CDR3 runs 15 residues. The germline V and J ends were trimmed by 6 bases and 4 bases, with 13 bases remaining between them. CDR1 and CDR2 from the germline V gene are MNHEY and SVGAGI. The CDR3 region is CASRALGAGANVLTF. The CDR3 bases are TGTGCCAGCAGAGCCCTAGGGGCCGGGGCCAACGTCCTGACTTTC.

In its sample, this clone was seen once. CDR3: CASRRRQGEYGYTF. The CDR3 DNA is TGTGCCAGCAGACGCCGGCAGGGCGAGTATGGCTACACCTTC. The chain is built from TRBV6-6 and TRBJ1-2; D might be TRBD1 (5 bases). V was cut by 6 bases and J by 5 bases, with 16 bases left in between. This CDR3 comprises 14 residues. Per the germline V gene, CDR1 is MNHNY and CDR2 is SVGAGI (reference sequence).

This chain links TRBV28 with TRBJ1-1; weak D call: TRBD1 (5 bases). V shed 7 bases and J shed 1 base, with 10 bases lying between them. The length of the CDR3 is 13 residues. Germline values: CDR1 MDHEN, CDR2 SYDVKM. The CDR3 bases are TGTGCCAGCATCGGACAAGCGAACACTGAAGCTTTCTTT. It is translated as CASIGQANTEAFF.

In nucleotides, the CDR3 is TGTGCCAGCAGTTTTTCGGACAGGGTTATGTATGGCTACACCTTC. Its protein product is CASSFSDRVMYGYTF. V gene TRBV28 combines with J gene TRBJ1-2, with 8 bases that match TRBD1. The CDR3 has 15 residues. The V gene end was trimmed by 3 bases and the J gene end by 5 bases; junction bases not matched to a gene: 8. The germline CDR1 and CDR2 sequences are MDHEN and SYDVKM.

The J gene is TRBJ1-5, the V gene TRBV28; D is perhaps TRBD1 (6 bases). With 11 bases removed from V and 7 bases from J, the gap between germline ends came to 15 bases. Germline values: CDR1 MDHEN, CDR2 SYDVKM. This CDR3 has 12 residues. In DNA form, the CDR3 reads TGTGCCGCTAGAGGGGGTCTCCAGCCCCAGCATTTT. This encodes CAARGGLQPQHF.